The 14 T cell receptor beta chains below were found in one sample sequenced in a study of blood T cell repertoires in COVID-19. Repertoires were generated with immunoSEQ multiplex PCR, while TCRdb's copy carries only in-frame clones and drops some. Among roughly 180,000 clones, roughly 85% were seen once, and the ten largest hold 4.5% to 5.5%. Sequencing input: peripheral blood. These receptor sequences come from a woman aged 25 to 39 with acute or convalescent COVID-19.

The V call is TRBV30, the J call TRBJ1-5; 9 bases are shared with TRBD1. After removal of 5 bases from V and 4 bases from J, the junction contained 9 bases not matched to a gene. The CDR3 sequence is 15 residues long. Germline V gene lookup returns CDR1 GTSNPN and CDR2 SVGIG (reference sequence). CDR3 sequence: CAWGRGTGKNQPQHF. In DNA form, the CDR3 reads TGTGCCTGGGGTAGAGGGACAGGGAAAAATCAGCCCCAGCATTTT.

The chain uses TRBV27 and TRBJ2-7; tentatively, D is TRBD1 (6 bases). The CDR3 covers 13 residues. V was clipped by 5 bases and J by 7 bases, with 15 bases between them. Per germline, CDR1 MNHEY and CDR2 SMNVEV (reference sequence). Here the CDR3 DNA reads TGTGCCAGCAGTCGGGACAAAGGTAGGGAGCAGTACTTC. It is translated as CASSRDKGREQYF.

V usage is TRBV19 and J usage is TRBJ2-3, with D perhaps TRBD1 (6 bases). V lost 4 bases and J 6 bases, leaving 11 bases between the germline ends. Per germline, CDR1 LNHDA and CDR2 SQIVND (reference sequence). The length of the CDR3 is 13 residues. CDR3 nucleotide sequence: TGTGCCAGTAGTAGCCCGACAGGTGATACGCAGTATTTT. Translated, it gives CASSSPTGDTQYF.

The rearrangement links TRBV28 to TRBJ1-1, with 7 bases aligning to TRBD1. Germline V gene lookup returns CDR1 MDHEN and CDR2 SYDVKM. The V gene end was trimmed by 0 bases and the J gene end by 11 bases; junction bases not matched to a gene: 12. The CDR3 extends over 15 amino acids. CDR3 sequence: CASSLWATGWKRAFF. CDR3 nucleotides: TGTGCCAGCAGTTTATGGGCGACAGGGTGGAAACGGGCTTTCTTT.

The chain combines TRBV7-2 with TRBJ1-5; D is uncertain. Germline-derived CDR1 and CDR2 are SGHTA and FQGNSA. The CDR3 has 13 amino acids. Trimming took 3 bases from V and 9 from J, leaving 12 bases between them. The CDR3: CASSFRHSGPQHF. The DNA of the CDR3 is TGTGCCAGCAGCTTTAGACACAGCGGGCCCCAGCATTTT.

J is TRBJ2-1 and V is TRBV12-3 or TRBV12-4; D not resolved. The CDR3 spans 12 residues. Trimming left V 6 bases short and J 8 bases short, with 11 bases between. CDR3: CASSPEVDEQFF. For the CDR3, the DNA is TGTGCCAGCAGCCCAGAGGTGGATGAGCAGTTCTTC.

J is TRBJ1-6 and V is TRBV6-5, with TRBD1 matching over 7 bases. Trimming took 6 bases from V and 7 from J; bases not matched to a gene: 6. The CDR3 is made up of 14 amino acids. Per germline, CDR1 MNHEY and CDR2 SVGAGI. Here the CDR3 reads CASSKGQLNSPLHF. In nucleotides, the CDR3 is TGTGCCAGCAGCAAGGGACAGCTCAATTCACCCCTCCACTTT.

This clone occurred a few times. The genes are TRBV4-1 and TRBJ1-4; D may be TRBD1 (6 bases). Germline-derived CDR1 and CDR2 are MGHRA and YSYEKL. The CDR3 length is 17 residues. V lost 2 bases and J 0 bases, leaving 13 bases between the germline ends. In nucleotides, the CDR3 is TGCGCCAGCAGCCAACCTATCAGGGGACCAACTAATGAAAAACTGTTTTTT. This codes for CASSQPIRGPTNEKLFF.

The chain has TRBV27 and TRBJ2-1; 8 bases match TRBD1. CDR1 MNHEY and CDR2 SMNVEV come from the germline V gene (reference sequence). The CDR3 sequence is 16 residues long. The V gene end was trimmed by 0 bases and the J gene end by 1 base; junction bases not matched to a gene: 2. CDR3 bases: TGTGCCAGCAGTTTATCACGGACAGGGTCCTACAATGAGCAGTTCTTC. This translates into CASSLSRTGSYNEQFF.

Here the CDR3 reads CASSASRDRGYNQPQHF. The CDR3 DNA is TGTGCCAGCAGCGCCTCCCGGGACAGGGGCTACAATCAGCCCCAGCATTTT. The chain recombines TRBV7-6 with TRBJ1-5; TRBD1 aligns across 10 bases. The V and J ends lost 5 bases and 3 bases, in that order; junction bases with no gene match: 10. Germline V gene sequence: CDR1 SGHVS, CDR2 FNYEAQ. The CDR3 length is 17 residues.

The chain combines TRBV29-1 with TRBJ2-5, with 13 bases that match TRBD2. Germline CDR1 is SQVTM and CDR2 is ANQGSEA. The length of the CDR3 is 15 residues. J was trimmed by 1 base and V by 6 bases; bases with no gene match: 5. The CDR3: CSVDGLAGAQETQYF. The DNA of the CDR3 is TGCAGCGTCGACGGACTAGCGGGAGCCCAAGAGACCCAGTACTTC.

A note on this clone: At one end the junction does not follow the germline gene, possibly because of a read error. The gene calls are TRBV28 and TRBJ2-6, with 8 bases aligning to TRBD1. CDR1 is MDHEN and CDR2 is SYDVKM in the germline V gene. This CDR3 region has 12 residues. The CDR3 is CASTTGVNVLTF. In DNA, the CDR3 is TGTGCCAGCACGACAGGGGTCAACGTCCTGACTTTC.

This chain uses TRBV27 with TRBJ2-1; TRBD2 might be the D (5 bases). From germline, CDR1 is MNHEY and CDR2 SMNVEV (reference sequence). Trimming took 2 bases from V and 0 from J, leaving 8 bases between them. The CDR3 has 15 residues. CDR3 bases: TGTGCCAGCAGTTTAGCGGGTCTCTCCTACAATGAGCAGTTCTTC. It yields the protein CASSLAGLSYNEQFF.

The V gene is TRBV18, the J gene TRBJ2-1; a possible D gene is TRBD2 (5 bases). Per germline, CDR1 KGHSH and CDR2 LQKENI. This CDR3 has 15 amino acids. V lost 0 bases, J lost 4 bases, and 10 bases lay in between. CDR3 bases: TGTGCCAGCTCACCACCATCTAGCCTTTACAATGAGCAGTTCTTC. Translated: CASSPPSSLYNEQFF. The full variable domain, completed using reference TRBV18 and TRBJ2-1, is NAGVMQNPRHLVRRRGQEARLRCSPMKGHSHVYWYRQLPEEGLKFMVYLQKENIIDESGMPKERFSAEFPKEGPSILRIQQVVRGDSAAYFCASSPPSSLYNEQFFGPGTRLTVL.